These 26 T cell receptor beta chains originate from one sample sequenced in a study of shared clonotypes between healthy human individuals. This table comes from immunoSEQ multiplex PCR, and its TCRdb copy is limited to in-frame clones, with some not included. This table holds 2 million or so clones, roughly 95% found once. The source material was naive CD4+ T cells sorted from blood. Stated subset: CD45RA+ positively selected. The source of these receptors is a man between 18 and 29 years old in good health.

This clone occurred once. This sample includes further DNA sequences coding for the same CDR3. V is TRBV19 and J is TRBJ1-3; D is unresolved. V lost 6 bases, J lost 0 bases, and 6 bases lay in between. The CDR3 is made up of 13 amino acids. Germline-derived CDR1 and CDR2 are LNHDA and SQIVND (reference sequence). DNA of the CDR3: TGTGCCAGTAGGCAAGCCTCTGGAAACACCATATATTTT. Its protein is CASRQASGNTIYF.

V usage is TRBV4-1 and J usage is TRBJ1-5; no clear D. V shed 4 bases and J shed 4 bases, with 17 bases lying between them. The germline V gene has CDR1 MGHRA and CDR2 YSYEKL. There are 16 residues in the CDR3. The CDR3 region has the DNA TGCGCCAGCAGCCCATCACCGGGCAGTGGGAATCAGCCCCAGCATTTT. This encodes CASSPSPGSGNQPQHF.

The V and J genes are TRBV13 and TRBJ2-7, with 8 nucleotides matching TRBD2. There are 17 residues in the CDR3. The junction had 7 bases not matched to a gene; V was cut back by 0 bases and J by 0 bases. Germline V gene lookup returns CDR1 PRHDT and CDR2 FYEKMQ (reference sequence). The chain's CDR3 is CASSLGGSGSHSYEQYF. The CDR3 DNA follows: TGTGCCAGCAGCTTAGGGGGGAGCGGGAGCCACTCCTACGAGCAGTACTTC.

As regards this clone: The sample contains more than one DNA sequence encoding this CDR3. This chain links TRBV11-3 with TRBJ2-1; D is possibly TRBD2 (5 bases). The germline gives CDR1 SGHNT, CDR2 YENEEA. The CDR3 runs to 15 residues. Trimming stripped 1 base from V and 0 bases from J, with 7 bases between. The CDR3 reads CASSLGGSSYNEQFF. The CDR3 nucleotides are TGTGCCAGCAGCTTAGGTGGGAGCTCCTACAATGAGCAGTTCTTC.

This clone was detected once. The sample holds other DNA sequences that translate to the same CDR3. The rearrangement joins TRBV7-9 to TRBJ2-7; a weak D match, TRBD1 (7 bases). Germline V lookup: CDR1 SEHNR, CDR2 FQNEAQ (reference sequence). The CDR3 sequence is 14 residues long. Trimming shortened V by 5 bases and J by 0 bases, and 11 bases separated the two germline ends. CDR3 amino acids: CASSPGGSSYEQYF. CDR3 nucleotide sequence: TGTGCCAGCAGCCCAGGGGGGAGCTCCTACGAGCAGTACTTC.

The chain is built from TRBV29-1 and TRBJ2-3; D unresolved. CDR1 and CDR2 from the germline V gene are SQVTM and ANQGSEA. CDR3 size: 12 residues. V was pared by 2 bases and J by 4 bases, with 7 bases between. This CDR3 is CSVEQVSDTQYF. CDR3 bases: TGCAGCGTTGAACAGGTCTCAGATACGCAGTATTTT.

This clone was seen a single time. This rearrangement joins TRBV29-1 to TRBJ2-1, with D tentatively TRBD1 (7 bases). V shed 7 bases and J shed 9 bases, with 19 bases lying between them. The CDR3 runs 13 residues. Germline V gene data show CDR1 as SQVTM and CDR2 as ANQGSEA. CDR3 sequence: CSARQGGGGEQFF. CDR3 DNA sequence: TGCAGCGCTCGACAGGGAGGCGGTGGTGAGCAGTTCTTC.

The chain links TRBV6-6 to TRBJ1-5; D unclear. Germline values: CDR1 MNHNY, CDR2 SVGAGI (reference sequence). CDR3 length: 12 amino acids. The V and J ends lost 6 bases and 5 bases respectively, with 8 bases between them. The CDR3 sequence: CASSPTDQPQHF. For the CDR3, the DNA is TGTGCCAGCAGCCCGACTGATCAGCCCCAGCATTTT.

This clone was seen once. The V gene is TRBV30, the J gene TRBJ2-7; D unresolved. V lost 2 bases to trimming and J lost 3 bases, with 8 bases between them. Germline CDR1 GTSNPN, CDR2 SVGIG (reference sequence). This CDR3 comprises 12 residues. The CDR3 reads CAWSLGDYEQYF. CDR3 bases: TGTGCCTGGAGTCTTGGGGACTACGAGCAGTACTTC. Based on the CDR3 plus reference TRBV30 and TRBJ2-7, the full variable domain is SQTIHQWPATLVQPVGSPLSLECTVEGTSNPNLYWYRQAAGRGLQLLFYSVGIGQISSEVPQNLSASRPQDRQFILSSKKLLLSDSGFYLCAWSLGDYEQYFGPGTRLTVT.

The genes are TRBV6-5 and TRBJ1-6; D unresolved. Germline V lookup: CDR1 MNHEY, CDR2 SVGAGI. The CDR3 has 14 residues. Trimming removed 6 bases at V and 5 bases at J, with 11 bases between. The CDR3 sequence: CASRLDGNNSPLHF. The CDR3, as DNA: TGTGCCAGCAGGCTAGACGGAAATAATTCACCCCTCCACTTT.

To note about this clone: At the DNA level, this CDR3 is encoded by other sequences in the same sample as well. The chain carries TRBV2 and TRBJ2-2; 9 bases line up with TRBD1. The CDR3 runs 14 residues. J was trimmed by 7 bases and V by 8 bases; bases with no gene match: 8. Germline CDR1 reads SNHLY; CDR2 reads FYNNEI. CDR3 in DNA: TGTGCCAGCCGGGGACAGGGTGACGGCGGGGAGCTGTTTTTT. Protein: CASRGQGDGGELFF.

This clone was seen a handful of times. V and J are TRBV5-4 and TRBJ2-1, with D possibly matching TRBD1 (5 bases). The CDR3 totals 15 residues. V shed 5 bases and J shed 9 bases, with 21 bases lying between them. In germline, CDR1 is SGHNT, CDR2 YYREEE (reference sequence). Written as DNA, the CDR3 is TGTGCCAGCAGTCCAACACCTGAAGGGGTTGGTGAGCAGTTCTTC. This gives the protein CASSPTPEGVGEQFF.

The chain links TRBV7-9 to TRBJ1-5; a possible D gene is TRBD1 (5 bases). This CDR3 has 12 residues. The germline V and J ends were trimmed by 4 bases and 15 bases, with 16 bases remaining between them. In germline, CDR1 is SEHNR, CDR2 FQNEAQ (reference sequence). CDR3 DNA sequence: TGTGCCAGCAGCTCTGAGCAGGGCGCCACGCATTTT. Residues: CASSSEQGATHF.

The chain recombines TRBV12-5 with TRBJ1-1; 9 bases line up with TRBD1. CDR3 length: 15 residues. Losses at the gene ends were 4 bases for V and 1 base for J; bases not matched to a gene: 4. The germline gives CDR1 LGHNT, CDR2 FRNRAP. The CDR3 sequence: CASGSGQGSNTEAFF. In DNA, the CDR3 is TGTGCTAGTGGTTCCGGACAGGGGTCGAACACTGAAGCTTTCTTT.

The V gene is TRBV4-1, the J gene TRBJ2-3, with 8 bases identical to TRBD1. Trimming took 2 bases from V and 2 from J; bases not matched to a gene: 3. Germline V gene sequence: CDR1 MGHRA, CDR2 YSYEKL. The CDR3 covers 15 residues. Here the CDR3 reads CASSQQGASTDTQYF. The DNA for the CDR3 is TGCGCCAGCAGCCAACAGGGGGCATCCACAGATACGCAGTATTTT.

The chain recombines TRBV19 with TRBJ2-1; maybe TRBD1 (6 bases). Germline V lookup: CDR1 LNHDA, CDR2 SQIVND (reference sequence). The CDR3 runs to 12 residues. The ends were cut back, 3 bases at V and 15 bases at J, with 15 bases in the middle. The CDR3 protein is CASSMGAGVTFF. The DNA of the CDR3 is TGTGCCAGTAGTATGGGGGCAGGGGTAACGTTCTTC.

J is TRBJ1-4 and V is TRBV19; 8 bases line up with TRBD1. Losses at the gene ends were 2 bases for V and 6 bases for J; bases not matched to a gene: 2. The germline V gene encodes CDR1 LNHDA and CDR2 SQIVND (reference sequence). The CDR3 is 14 amino acids. The CDR3 sequence: CASSIQGAHEKLFF. Here the CDR3 DNA reads TGTGCCAGTAGTATACAGGGGGCGCATGAAAAACTGTTTTTT.

This clone was seen once. The rearrangement links TRBV30 to TRBJ2-2; no clear D gene. Per the germline V gene, CDR1 is GTSNPN and CDR2 is SVGIG (reference sequence). Trimming removed 0 bases at V and 0 bases at J, with 5 bases between. The CDR3 consists of 14 residues. The CDR3 DNA sequence: TGTGCCTGGAGTGTAGTAACGAACACCGGGGAGCTGTTTTTT. It yields the protein CAWSVVTNTGELFF.

This chain connects TRBV30 to TRBJ2-7; a possible D gene is TRBD2 (5 bases). V dropped 2 bases and J dropped 2 bases, with 10 bases sitting between them. CDR1 and CDR2 (germline): GTSNPN, SVGIG (reference sequence). CDR3 length equals 13 residues. As DNA, the CDR3 is TGTGCCTGGAGTCGCGGGCTTGCCTACGAGCAGTACTTC. The encoded protein is CAWSRGLAYEQYF.

The rearrangement links TRBV2 to TRBJ1-2; tentative D call: TRBD1 (6 bases). V gave up 10 bases and J gave up 5 bases, with 20 bases separating them. The CDR3 sequence is 14 residues long. Germline V gene data show CDR1 as SNHLY and CDR2 as FYNNEI. The CDR3 coding sequence is TGTGCCACCCACGGGGGCCAGGTTGGATATGGCTACACCTTC. Translating it yields CATHGGQVGYGYTF.

The rearrangement joins TRBV10-3 to TRBJ2-1, with D unclear. CDR1 is ENHRY, CDR2 SYGVKD, per germline. The CDR3 spans 13 residues. The V end was cut by 0 bases, the J end by 12 bases, with 12 bases between. The chain's CDR3 is CAISESPVKGQFF. The CDR3 bases are TGTGCCATCAGTGAGTCGCCCGTTAAGGGGCAGTTCTTC.

The count of this clone is one. CDR3 residues: CASSQVGQRNTIYF. CDR3 DNA sequence: TGCGCCAGCAGCCAAGTTGGCCAGAGAAACACCATATATTTT. The chain has TRBV4-1 and TRBJ1-3; D gene uncertain. The V and J ends lost 1 base and 5 bases respectively, with 9 bases between them. Germline assignment: CDR1 MGHRA and CDR2 YSYEKL. This CDR3 comprises 14 residues.

As for this clone: Within the sample, other DNA sequences also encode this same CDR3. The gene calls are TRBV2 and TRBJ2-5; no clear D gene. Looked up from germline, CDR1 is SNHLY and CDR2 is FYNNEI. V lost 2 bases and J lost 5, with 6 bases in between. The CDR3 totals 12 residues. CDR3 sequence (DNA): TGTGCCAGCAGTGAACTGAGGGAGACCCAGTACTTC. It specifies CASSELRETQYF.

Concerning this clone itself: Other DNA sequences in this specimen translate into the identical CDR3. The rearrangement joins TRBV6-5 to TRBJ2-5; D possibly uses TRBD1 or TRBD2 (5 bases each). The CDR3 consists of 12 residues. Looked up from germline, CDR1 is MNHEY and CDR2 is SVGAGI. Deletions cut 4 bases from V and 7 bases from J, with 10 bases between. DNA of the CDR3: TGTGCCAGCAGTTCCCCTGGGGGGACCCAGTACTTC. This translates into CASSSPGGTQYF.

The chain carries TRBV19 and TRBJ2-3; D is undetermined. The CDR3 totals 11 residues. Per germline, CDR1 LNHDA and CDR2 SQIVND (reference sequence). Deletions cut 5 bases from V and 9 bases from J, with 9 bases between. The CDR3 region has the DNA TGTGCCAGTAGTGAGAGAGGAACGCAGTATTTT. It encodes CASSERGTQYF.

The V call is TRBV7-9, the J call TRBJ2-3; 12 nucleotides agree with TRBD2. This CDR3 comprises 16 residues. Germline-derived CDR1 and CDR2 are SEHNR and FQNEAQ (reference sequence). The V segment lost 5 bases and the J segment 5 bases; nucleotides outside the gene matches: 8. CDR3 loop: CASSGRLAGEGDTQYF. CDR3 in DNA: TGTGCCAGCAGCGGACGACTAGCGGGAGAAGGAGATACGCAGTATTTT.